This T cell receptor beta chain was sequenced during a study of T cell responses to AZD1222 COVID-19 vaccine. The CDR3 extends over 15 amino acids. Per germline, CDR1 SGHNT and CDR2 YYREEE (reference sequence). The V end lost 4 bases, the J end lost 1 base, and 14 bases lay between the germline ends. The method was immunoSEQ multiplex PCR; TCRdb's version includes in-frame clones alone and lacks a portion of them. The sample consists of about 180,000 clones, about 90% of them appearing once. Points from the study as a whole: The donor cohort was predominantly white British with a female majority, and clonal diversity may have been underestimated. Dominant at 160-218 and 743-854, vaccine-associated CD4 TCRs also spanned spike. Two doses of AZD1222 preceded a rise in Spike-specific TCR breadth and depth.

For this clone: Antigen: not known.

The starting material was peripheral blood, obtained 28 days after the second dose of the MenACWY control vaccine. V is TRBV5-4 and J is TRBJ2-5, with D perhaps being TRBD1 or TRBD2 (5 bases each). The TCR originated in an adult who received the MenACWY meningococcal vaccine as a control. The CDR3 nucleotides are TGTGCCAGCAGCCTAGCCTCCGGGACCCAAGAGACCCAGTACTTC. Residues: CASSLASGTQETQYF.